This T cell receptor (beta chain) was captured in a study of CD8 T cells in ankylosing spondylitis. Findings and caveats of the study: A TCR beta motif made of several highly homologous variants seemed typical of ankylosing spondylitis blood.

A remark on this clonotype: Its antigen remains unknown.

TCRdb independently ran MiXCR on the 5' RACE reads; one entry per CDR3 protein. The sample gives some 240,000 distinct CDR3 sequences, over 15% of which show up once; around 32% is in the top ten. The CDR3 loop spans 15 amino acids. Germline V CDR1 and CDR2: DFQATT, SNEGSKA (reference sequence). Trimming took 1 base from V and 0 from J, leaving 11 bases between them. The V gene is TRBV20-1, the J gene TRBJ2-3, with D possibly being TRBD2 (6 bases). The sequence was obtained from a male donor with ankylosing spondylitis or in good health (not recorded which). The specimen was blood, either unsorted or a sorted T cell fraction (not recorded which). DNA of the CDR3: TGCAGTGCTAGAGTCGGGACTTCTAGCACAGATACGCAGTATTTT. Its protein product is CSARVGTSSTDTQYF.